These 21 T cell receptor beta chains were sequenced from one sample in a study of vaccination and CD4 T cells after COVID-19. No antigen is known for these receptors. Noted treatment: roughly 11-day PBMC culture with coronavirus spike peptide pools or control peptides (ViraFEST assay). CD4+ T cells of the unexposed donor were collected before the COVID-19 pandemic (2011-2018). Sequencing of cultured CD4+ T cell DNA used the Oncomine TCR Beta short-read assay. TCRdb redid the calling of the PCR reads with MiXCR, one entry per CDR3 protein. The sample shows 8,500 to 10,000 distinct CDR3 sequences, 55% to 75% of them seen only once. Source material: CD4+ T cells from blood, cultured in vitro. These receptor sequences come from a human donor in good health.

CDR3 residues: CASSPRTGGTDTQYF. Here the CDR3 DNA reads TGTGCCAGCAGCCCGCGGACAGGGGGGACAGATACGCAGTATTTT. V usage is TRBV7-2 and J usage is TRBJ2-3, with 10 bases that match TRBD1. V lost 5 bases to trimming and J lost 3 bases; unmatched junction nucleotides: 5. Germline V gene sequence: CDR1 SGHTA, CDR2 FQGNSA. This CDR3 comprises 15 residues.

The chain links TRBV6-1 to TRBJ2-7; 7 bases align to TRBD1. The length of the CDR3 is 16 residues. In germline, CDR1 is MNHNS, CDR2 SASEGT. J was trimmed by 3 bases and V by 6 bases; bases with no gene match: 14. CDR3 in DNA: TGTGCCAGCAGGGACTTCGGGGCAGGGGGAAACTACGAGCAGTACTTC. The encoded protein is CASRDFGAGGNYEQYF.

The chain recombines TRBV27 with TRBJ2-1; D is perhaps TRBD2 (5 bases). Germline V CDR1 and CDR2: MNHEY, SMNVEV (reference sequence). Deletions cut 3 bases from V and 5 bases from J, with 11 bases between. The CDR3 sequence is 14 residues long. DNA for the CDR3: TGTGCCAGCAGTTTGGAGGCAGCAAACAATGAGCAGTTCTTC. Translation gives CASSLEAANNEQFF.

This clonotype has a handful of counts. One end of the junction is discordant with germline, which a read error may explain. The genes are TRBV20-1 and TRBJ1-2, with D possibly TRBD1 on 6 matching bases. This CDR3 spans 16 amino acids. Germline V gene data show CDR1 as DFQATT and CDR2 as SNEGSKA (reference sequence). The CDR3, as DNA: TGCAGTGCTACCGGGGCCTGGGACACCCCCAACTCTGGCTACACCTTC. It translates to CSATGAWDTPNSGYTF.

CDR3 in DNA: TGCAGTGCTAGAGGTCCCTATGGCTACACCTTC. It translates to CSARGPYGYTF. The chain uses TRBV20-1 and TRBJ1-2; D call uncertain. The V and J ends lost 1 base and 4 bases respectively, with 4 bases between them. Germline V gene sequence: CDR1 DFQATT, CDR2 SNEGSKA (reference sequence). This CDR3 spans 11 amino acids.

The chain carries TRBV30 and TRBJ2-2; D gene ambiguous. Germline values: CDR1 GTSNPN, CDR2 SVGIG (reference sequence). Trimming pared 0 bases from V and 6 bases from J, leaving 8 bases between. CDR3 length: 13 amino acids. The CDR3 sequence is CAWSVQISGELFF. The CDR3 bases are TGTGCCTGGAGTGTACAGATATCCGGGGAGCTGTTTTTT.

The rearrangement uses TRBV2 and TRBJ1-1, with unresolved D. Trimming removed 1 base from V and 7 bases from J, with 10 bases in between. Germline CDR1 and CDR2: SNHLY and FYNNEI. The CDR3 covers 13 residues. The CDR3 sequence: CASSEGWQYEAFF. The CDR3 DNA reads TGTGCCAGCAGTGAAGGATGGCAGTATGAAGCTTTCTTT.

The chain employs TRBV7-2 and TRBJ2-1; 9 bases align to TRBD2. CDR3 length: 16 residues. CDR1 and CDR2 (germline): SGHTA, FQGNSA. The V and J ends lost 5 bases and 4 bases, in that order; junction bases with no gene match: 9. The CDR3 loop reads CASSPNLAGRYNEQFF. CDR3 nucleotide sequence: TGTGCCAGCAGCCCCAACCTAGCGGGACGATACAATGAGCAGTTCTTC.

This chain connects TRBV6-5 to TRBJ1-5, with D uncertain. CDR1 MNHEY and CDR2 SVGAGI come from the germline V gene. The V end lost 2 bases, the J end lost 0 bases, and 14 bases lay between the germline ends. CDR3 size: 17 residues. The CDR3 sequence: CASSYGGGRHSNQPQHF. The CDR3 coding sequence is TGTGCCAGCAGTTACGGAGGAGGCCGACATAGCAATCAGCCCCAGCATTTT.

The chain couples TRBV11-2 to TRBJ2-5; no clear D. V shed 5 bases and J shed 3 bases, with 13 bases lying between them. The CDR3 is 14 residues long. Germline V CDR1 and CDR2: SGHAT, FQNNGV. The CDR3 DNA is TGTGCCAGCAGCCCACTCCGCTCTAAAGAGACCCAGTACTTC. Amino acids: CASSPLRSKETQYF.

This clonotype was picked up a small number of times. The chain joins TRBV30 to TRBJ2-7; D is ambiguous. CDR1 and CDR2 (germline): GTSNPN, SVGIG (reference sequence). Trimming stripped 1 base from V and 4 bases from J, with 5 bases between. The CDR3 has 11 amino acids. The CDR3: CAWSGGYEQYF. The CDR3 DNA reads TGTGCCTGGAGTGGGGGATACGAGCAGTACTTC.

This clonotype was detected a few times. The chain has TRBV1 and TRBJ2-3; the D call TRBD2 from the table was never checked on the DNA. TRBV1 is assigned pseudogene status. The CDR3 loop spans 17 amino acids. CDR3 DNA sequence: TGCACCGGAACTGGGCGCCACGCGAGCGGGAGGTGGGATACGCAGTATTTT. It codes for CTGTGRHASGRWDTQYF.

This sequence joins TRBV29-1 and TRBJ1-5, with D hard to call. In germline, CDR1 is SQVTM, CDR2 ANQGSEA. Trimming cost V 4 bases and J 0 bases, with 4 bases left between them. The CDR3 length is 12 residues. CDR3 DNA sequence: TGCAGCGTTGGGGATAGCAATCAGCCCCAGCATTTT. Its protein product is CSVGDSNQPQHF.

This rearrangement joins TRBV11-3 to TRBJ2-2; TRBD2 matches 7 bases. CDR1 is SGHNT, CDR2 YENEEA, per germline. V lost 4 bases, J lost 3 bases, and 8 bases stayed unmatched. The CDR3 sequence is 16 residues long. For the CDR3, the DNA is TGTGCCAGCAGCTCCAGTGCGGGGAGGGACACCGGGGAGCTGTTTTTT. Translation: CASSSSAGRDTGELFF.

The chain uses TRBV5-1 and TRBJ2-1; D unclear. Germline V lookup: CDR1 SGHRS, CDR2 YFSETQ. The CDR3 has 15 amino acids. Between the trimmed V and J ends, which lost 0 bases and 0 bases, there was a span of 7 bases. The CDR3 coding sequence is TGCGCCAGCAGCTTGGGCGGACGCTCCTACAATGAGCAGTTCTTC. Translating it yields CASSLGGRSYNEQFF.

CDR3 loop: CASKKIGLNGQPQHF. Here the CDR3 DNA reads TGTGCCAGCAAAAAGATAGGGCTTAACGGTCAGCCCCAGCATTTT. The chain uses TRBV2 and TRBJ1-5, with D hard to call. The CDR3 runs 15 residues. The V end was cut by 7 bases, the J end by 6 bases, with 19 bases between. Germline V gives CDR1 SNHLY, CDR2 FYNNEI.

This rearrangement joins TRBV20-1 to TRBJ1-5, with no clear D. The CDR3 has 12 residues. The V end was cut by 1 base, the J end by 5 bases, with 6 bases between. Germline V CDR1 and CDR2: DFQATT, SNEGSKA (reference sequence). CDR3 residues: CSARVGDQPQHF. CDR3 in DNA: TGCAGTGCTAGAGTCGGGGATCAGCCCCAGCATTTT.

The chain employs TRBV12-3 or TRBV12-4 and TRBJ1-2; perhaps TRBD1 as D (5 bases). The CDR3 length is 13 residues. V was clipped by 6 bases and J by 8 bases, with 16 bases between them. Here the CDR3 reads CASSPPPGIGYTF. DNA for the CDR3: TGTGCCAGCAGCCCTCCTCCAGGGATCGGCTACACCTTC.

This clonotype was seen a few times. The rearrangement uses TRBV7-8 and TRBJ2-5; D possibly corresponds to TRBD1 (5 bases). This CDR3 region has 14 residues. CDR1 and CDR2 (germline): SGHVS, FQNEAQ. V dropped 2 bases and J dropped 0 bases, with 7 bases sitting between them. CDR3 coding DNA: TGTGCCAGCAGCTTACAGGGAAACCAAGAGACCCAGTACTTC. Residues: CASSLQGNQETQYF.

The V call is TRBV27, the J call TRBJ1-1; a weak D match, TRBD1 (5 bases). Trimming removed 0 bases at V and 5 bases at J, with 19 bases between. This CDR3 contains 17 residues. Per the germline V gene, CDR1 is MNHEY and CDR2 is SMNVEV (reference sequence). The CDR3 is CASSLSSWYDRGTEAFF. The CDR3 DNA reads as TGTGCCAGCAGTTTATCGTCCTGGTATGATAGGGGTACTGAAGCTTTCTTT.

The chain has TRBV20-1 and TRBJ1-1, with D possibly TRBD1 on 5 matching bases. With 1 base removed from V and 1 base from J, the gap between germline ends came to 16 bases. Germline V lookup: CDR1 DFQATT, CDR2 SNEGSKA (reference sequence). This CDR3 contains 16 residues. This CDR3 reads CSARGGTAGRNTEAFF. The CDR3 DNA sequence: TGCAGTGCTAGAGGCGGGACGGCCGGAAGGAACACTGAAGCTTTCTTT.